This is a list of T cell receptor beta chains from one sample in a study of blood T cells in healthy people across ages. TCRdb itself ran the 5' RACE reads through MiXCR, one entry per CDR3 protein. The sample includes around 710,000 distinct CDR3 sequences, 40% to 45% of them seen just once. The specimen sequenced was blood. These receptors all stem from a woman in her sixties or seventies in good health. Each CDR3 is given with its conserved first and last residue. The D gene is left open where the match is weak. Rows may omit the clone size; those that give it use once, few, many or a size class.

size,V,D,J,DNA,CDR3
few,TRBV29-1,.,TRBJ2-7,TGCAGCGCAGGATTTGGGGGCAGTGAGCAGTACTTC,CSAGFGGSEQYF
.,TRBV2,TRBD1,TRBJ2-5,TGTGCCAGATGCGGGACAGGGCAAGAGACCCAGTACTTC,CARCGTGQETQYF
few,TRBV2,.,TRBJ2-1,TGTGCCAGCAGGAGGCGGACCACTAACAATGAGCAGTTCTTC,CASRRRTTNNEQFF
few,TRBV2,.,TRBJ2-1,TGTGCCACCATTGGACGCTCCTACAATGAGCAGTTCTTC,CATIGRSYNEQFF
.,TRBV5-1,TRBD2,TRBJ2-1,TGCGCCAGCAGCTTGGTCTCTAGCGGGCCCCAAGAGACCCAGTTCTTC,CASSLVSSGPQETQFF
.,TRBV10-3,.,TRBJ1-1,TGTGCCATCAGTGACGCAGGGACTGAAGCTTTCTTT,CAISDAGTEAFF
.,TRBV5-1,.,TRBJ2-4,TGCGCCAGCAGCCCACCTGCTCCGGCTGGGGTCGAAAACATTCAGTACTTC,CASSPPAPAGVENIQYF
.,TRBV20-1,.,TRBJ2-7,TGCAGTGCCTCAGGGACCGATTCCTACAATGAGCAGTACTTC,CSASGTDSYNEQYF
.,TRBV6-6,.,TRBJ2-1,TGTGCCAGCAGTTACTCTGGCGGGACCTCCTACAATGAGCAGTTCTTC,CASSYSGGTSYNEQFF
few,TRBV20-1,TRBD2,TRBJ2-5,TGCACCACGACTAGCCGGGAGACCCAGTACTTC,CTTTSRETQYF
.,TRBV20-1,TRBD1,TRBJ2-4,TGCAGTGCTACCAGGGGGCAGAGTGAGCAGTACTTC,CSATRGQSEQYF
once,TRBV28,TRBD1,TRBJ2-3,TGTGCCAGCAGTTTGACAGGGGAAACTACAGGTACGCAGTATTTT,CASSLTGETTGTQYF
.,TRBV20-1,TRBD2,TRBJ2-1,TGCAGTGCTACGGGACTAGCGGGGGGCCCGAACTCCTACAATGAGCAGTTCTTC,CSATGLAGGPNSYNEQFF
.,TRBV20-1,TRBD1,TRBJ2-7,TGCAGTGCTAGTTGGACAGGGAGGATCGAGCAGTACTTC,CSASWTGRIEQYF
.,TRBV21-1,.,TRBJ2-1,TGTGCCAGCCGGGGCCCCCTTTGGGAGCAGTTCTTC,CASRGPLWEQFF
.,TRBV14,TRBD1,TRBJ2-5,TGTGCCAGCAGCCATCTACTCGACAGGGATGTCCAAGAGACCCAGTACTTC,CASSHLLDRDVQETQYF
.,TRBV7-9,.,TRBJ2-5,TGTGCCAGCAGCGCACCTAACGGCGAGACCCAGTACTTC,CASSAPNGETQYF
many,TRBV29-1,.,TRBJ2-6,TGCAGCGGTTACTCTGGGGCCAACGTCCTGACTTTC,CSGYSGANVLTF
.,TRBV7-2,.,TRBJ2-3,TGTGCCAGCAGCTTAGGTCGGCACACAGATACGCAGTATTTT,CASSLGRHTDTQYF
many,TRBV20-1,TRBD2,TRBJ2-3,TGCAGTGCTAGAAGACTAGCGGGAAGCACAGATACGCAGTATTTT,CSARRLAGSTDTQYF
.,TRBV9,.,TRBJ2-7,TGTGCCAGCAGCGTAGACGGCCGTACCTACGAGCAGTACTTC,CASSVDGRTYEQYF
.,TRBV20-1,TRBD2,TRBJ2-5,TGCAGTGCCCCGCAAAGCGGGGGACTACAAGAGACCCAGTACTTC,CSAPQSGGLQETQYF
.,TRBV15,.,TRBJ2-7,TGTGCCACCAGCAGAGGGAAGGATCCCCTCTACGAGCAGTACTTC,CATSRGKDPLYEQYF
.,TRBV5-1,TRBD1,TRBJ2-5,TGCGCCAGCAGCTTGAACCGGGACAGCTTCCACGAGCGGTACTTC,CASSLNRDSFHERYF
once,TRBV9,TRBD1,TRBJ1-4,TGTGCCAGCAGCGCAGGGACAGTCGAAAAACTGTTTTTT,CASSAGTVEKLFF
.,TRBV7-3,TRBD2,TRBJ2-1,TGTGCCAGCAGCCTCAGCGGCGGGGGGGCGGATGAGCAGTTCTTC,CASSLSGGGADEQFF
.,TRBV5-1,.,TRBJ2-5,TGCGCCAGCGCCCCGGACAGTACTCAAGAGACCCAGTACTTC,CASAPDSTQETQYF
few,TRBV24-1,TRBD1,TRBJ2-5,TGTGCCACCAGTGATTCCAGGGGGCTGGGAGAGACCCAGTACTTC,CATSDSRGLGETQYF
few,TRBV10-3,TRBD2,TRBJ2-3,TGTGCCATCAGTGAGGGGGGGGGAGTCGCAGATACGCAGTATTTT,CAISEGGGVADTQYF
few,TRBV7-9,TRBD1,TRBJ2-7,TGTGCCAGCACCCTGCAGGGGGTAGTCTACGAGCAGTACTTC,CASTLQGVVYEQYF
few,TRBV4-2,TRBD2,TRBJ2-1,TGTGCCAGCAGCCCGGTACCCGGGACTAGCGGGAGGGGAAGGGGGAATGAGCAGTTCTTC,CASSPVPGTSGRGRGNEQFF
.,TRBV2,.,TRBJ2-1,TGTGCCAGCAGTGAACCGGGAGATGAATACAATGAGCAGTTCTTC,CASSEPGDEYNEQFF
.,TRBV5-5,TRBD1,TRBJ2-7,TGTGCCAGCAGCTTGATACAGGGGTCCTACGAGCAGTACTTC,CASSLIQGSYEQYF